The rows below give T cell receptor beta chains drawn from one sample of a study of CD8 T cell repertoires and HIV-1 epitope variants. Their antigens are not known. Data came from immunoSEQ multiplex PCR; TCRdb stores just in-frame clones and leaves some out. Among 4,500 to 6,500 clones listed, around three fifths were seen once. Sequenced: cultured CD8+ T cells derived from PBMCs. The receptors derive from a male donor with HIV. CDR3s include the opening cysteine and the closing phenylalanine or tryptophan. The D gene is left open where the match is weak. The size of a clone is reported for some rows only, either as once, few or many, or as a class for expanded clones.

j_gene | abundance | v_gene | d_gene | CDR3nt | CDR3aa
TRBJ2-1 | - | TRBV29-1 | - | TGCAGCGTTGAAGGCAATGAGCAGTTCTTC | CSVEGNEQFF
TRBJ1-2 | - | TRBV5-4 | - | TGTGCCAGCAGCTCCATACGGGACCTAGGCTACACCTTC | CASSSIRDLGYTF
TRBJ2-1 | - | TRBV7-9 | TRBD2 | TGTGCCAGCAGTGACCTAGGGGCCGGGACTAAAACATACAATGAGCAGTTCTTC | CASSDLGAGTKTYNEQFF
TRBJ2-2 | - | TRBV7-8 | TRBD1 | TGTGCCAGCAGCTTGGGGACAGGGCTCACCGGGGAGCTGTTTTTT | CASSLGTGLTGELFF
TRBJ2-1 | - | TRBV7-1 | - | TGTGCCAGCAGCTTAGATAGCTCCTACAATGAGCAGTTCTTC | CASSLDSSYNEQFF
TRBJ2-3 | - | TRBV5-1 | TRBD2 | TGCGCCAGTCGGACTAGCGGGAGTGCTAGCACAGATACGCAGTATTTT | CASRTSGSASTDTQYF
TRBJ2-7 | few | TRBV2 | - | TGTGCCAGCAGCGCGGGACAATTCTACGAGCAGTACTTC | CASSAGQFYEQYF
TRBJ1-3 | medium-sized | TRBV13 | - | TGTGCCAGCAGCGGTGGATTTGGGGCTAGCTCTGGAAACACCATATATTTT | CASSGGFGASSGNTIYF
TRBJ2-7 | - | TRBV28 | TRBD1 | TGTGCCAGCAGTTTTTCGGACAGGGTCTACGAGCAGTACTTC | CASSFSDRVYEQYF
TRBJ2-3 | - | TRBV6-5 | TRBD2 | TGTGCCAGCAGTTCGACTAGCGCCACAGATACGCAGTATTTT | CASSSTSATDTQYF
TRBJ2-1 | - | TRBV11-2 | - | TGTGCCAGCAGCCGAGACAATGAGCAGTTCTTC | CASSRDNEQFF
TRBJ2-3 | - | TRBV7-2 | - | TGTGCCAGCAGCTTATACGGAGATACGCAGTATTTT | CASSLYGDTQYF
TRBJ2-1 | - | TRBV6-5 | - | TGTGCCAGCAGTTCCCTCGGCAGGTCCAATGAGCAGTTCTTC | CASSSLGRSNEQFF
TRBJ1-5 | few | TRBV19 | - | TGTGCCAGTAGTGTCGGGGAATGGGGCAATCAGCCCCAGCATTTT | CASSVGEWGNQPQHF
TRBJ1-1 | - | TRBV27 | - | TGTGCCAGCAGTTCCCTATTTACAGTAAACACTGAAGCTTTCTTT | CASSSLFTVNTEAFF
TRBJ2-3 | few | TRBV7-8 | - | TGTGCCAGCAGCTTAGCGAGCGTTGGAGATACGCAGTATTTT | CASSLASVGDTQYF
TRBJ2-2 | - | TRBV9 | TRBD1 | TGTGCCAGCAGCGGACAGGGTAACACCGGGGAGCTGTTTTTT | CASSGQGNTGELFF
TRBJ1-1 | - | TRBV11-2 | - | TGTGCCAGCAGCCCCATCCCCTGGGGGAGCCTTGAAGCTTTCTTT | CASSPIPWGSLEAFF
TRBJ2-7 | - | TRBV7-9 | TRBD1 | TGTGCCAGCAGCTTCCCGAGGGGGCCGGTCGACGAGCAGTACTTC | CASSFPRGPVDEQYF
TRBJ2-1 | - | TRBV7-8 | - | TGTGCCAGCAGCTGGGGGCAGTCAGGCTACAATGAGCAGTTCTTC | CASSWGQSGYNEQFF
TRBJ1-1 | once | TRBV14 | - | TGTGCCAGCAGCGTGATTTCGAACACTGAAGCTTTCTTT | CASSVISNTEAFF
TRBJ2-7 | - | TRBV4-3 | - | TGCGCCAGCAGCCAAGGAATGGGGAGCTCCTACGAGCAGTACTTC | CASSQGMGSSYEQYF
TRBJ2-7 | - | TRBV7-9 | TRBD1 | TGTGCCTCAGAGACAGGGGACTACGAGCAGTACTTC | CASETGDYEQYF
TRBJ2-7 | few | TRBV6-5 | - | TGTGCCAGCAGTGCTCGGGACAACGGCTACGAGCAGTACTTC | CASSARDNGYEQYF
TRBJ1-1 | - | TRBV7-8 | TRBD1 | TGTGCCAGCAGCGCAGCCAGGGGGCCGGACACTGAAGCTTTCTTT | CASSAARGPDTEAFF
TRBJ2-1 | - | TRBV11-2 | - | TGTGCCAGCAGCCCCACTAGGGGGAGGGCCGTTGTCTACAATGAGCAGTTCTTC | CASSPTRGRAVVYNEQFF
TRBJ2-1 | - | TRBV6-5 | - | TGTGCCAGCATTACAGAAAGCAATGAGCAGTTCTTC | CASITESNEQFF
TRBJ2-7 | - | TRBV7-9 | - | TGTGCCAGCAGCCCGGGACACCTCTACGAGCAGTACTTC | CASSPGHLYEQYF
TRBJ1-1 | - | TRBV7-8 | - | TGTGCCAGCACCTTTATAGAGAACACTGAAGCTTTCTTT | CASTFIENTEAFF
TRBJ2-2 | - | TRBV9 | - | TGTGCCAGCAGCGTAGCGAGCGGGGAGCTGTTTTTT | CASSVASGELFF
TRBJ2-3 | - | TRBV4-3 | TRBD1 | TGCGCCAGCAGCCAAGAGATACCCGGGACAGGAAACCCAGATACGCAGTATTTT | CASSQEIPGTGNPDTQYF
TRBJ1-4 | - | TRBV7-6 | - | TGTGCCAGCAGCTTTAGTGAGACTAATGAAAAACTGTTTTTT | CASSFSETNEKLFF
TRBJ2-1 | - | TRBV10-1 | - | TGCGCCAGCAGTGAGTGGGGCGAGGGTGAGCAGTTCTTC | CASSEWGEGEQFF